This T cell receptor beta chain was profiled in a study of T-cell memory formation after mild COVID-19. On the study more broadly: TCR clusters showed largely donor specificity. Overall study findings and caveats: Clones that got smaller from day 15 to 85 had even CD4/CD8, while clones growing later tipped toward CD4+.

This clonotype has a count of ten or more. The antigen remains undetermined. TCRdb re-called the 5' RACE reads with MiXCR, one entry per CDR3 protein. The sample has hundreds of thousands of distinct CDR3 sequences; approximately 21% are singletons. The TCR originated in an adult woman who had mild COVID-19 (a few samples of this study predate the infection). Cell type and time point are not known. What was sequenced was PBMCs or a T cell subset sorted from them (not recorded which).

The CDR3 sequence is CASSLSGSTDTQYF. In DNA form, the CDR3 reads TGTGCCAGCAGTTTAAGCGGCAGCACAGATACGCAGTATTTT. The rearrangement joins TRBV12-3 or TRBV12-4 to TRBJ2-3, with a weak D call TRBD2 (5 bases). CDR3 length equals 14 residues. The V end was cut by 2 bases, the J end by 0 bases, with 6 bases between.